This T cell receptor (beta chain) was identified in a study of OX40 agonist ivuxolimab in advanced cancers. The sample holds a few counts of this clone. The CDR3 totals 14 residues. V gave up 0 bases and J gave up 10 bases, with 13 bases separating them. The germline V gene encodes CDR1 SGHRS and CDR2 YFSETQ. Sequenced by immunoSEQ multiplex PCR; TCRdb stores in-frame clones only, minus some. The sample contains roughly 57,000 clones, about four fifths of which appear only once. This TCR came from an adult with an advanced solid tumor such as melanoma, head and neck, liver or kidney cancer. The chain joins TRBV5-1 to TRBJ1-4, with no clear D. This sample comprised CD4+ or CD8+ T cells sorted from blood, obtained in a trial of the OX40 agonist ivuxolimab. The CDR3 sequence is CASSLAGSRTKLFF. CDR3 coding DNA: TGCGCCAGCAGCTTGGCCGGCTCGCGGACAAAACTGTTTTTT.